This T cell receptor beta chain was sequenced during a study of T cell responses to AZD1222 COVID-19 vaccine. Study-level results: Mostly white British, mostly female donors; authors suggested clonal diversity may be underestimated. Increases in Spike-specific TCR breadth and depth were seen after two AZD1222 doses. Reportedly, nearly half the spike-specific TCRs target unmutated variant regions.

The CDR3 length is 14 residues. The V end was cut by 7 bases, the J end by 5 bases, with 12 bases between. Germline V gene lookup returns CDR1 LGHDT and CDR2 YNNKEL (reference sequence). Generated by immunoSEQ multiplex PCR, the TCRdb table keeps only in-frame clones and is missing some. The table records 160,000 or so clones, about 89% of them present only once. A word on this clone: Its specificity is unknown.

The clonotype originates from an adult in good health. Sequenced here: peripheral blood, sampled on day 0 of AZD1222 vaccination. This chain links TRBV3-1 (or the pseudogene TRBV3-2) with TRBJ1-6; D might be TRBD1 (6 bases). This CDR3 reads CASTQTGDNSPLHF. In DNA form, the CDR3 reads TGTGCCAGCACTCAGACAGGAGATAATTCACCCCTCCACTTT.